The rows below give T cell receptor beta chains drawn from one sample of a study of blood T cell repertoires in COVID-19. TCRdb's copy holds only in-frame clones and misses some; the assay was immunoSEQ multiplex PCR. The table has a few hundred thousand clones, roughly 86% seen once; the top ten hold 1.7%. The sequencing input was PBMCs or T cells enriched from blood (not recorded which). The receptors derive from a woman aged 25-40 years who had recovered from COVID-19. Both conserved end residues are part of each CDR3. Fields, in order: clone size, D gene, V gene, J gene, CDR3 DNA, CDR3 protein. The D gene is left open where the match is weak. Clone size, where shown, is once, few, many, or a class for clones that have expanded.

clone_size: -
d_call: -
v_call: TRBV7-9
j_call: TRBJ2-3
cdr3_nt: TGTGCCAGCAGCTTCTATGGGGGGGATACGCAGTATTTT
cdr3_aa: CASSFYGGDTQYF

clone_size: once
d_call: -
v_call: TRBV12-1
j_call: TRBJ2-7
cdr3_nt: TGTGCCAGCAGCTTTCAGAGGGAGTACGAGCAGTACTTC
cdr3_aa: CASSFQREYEQYF

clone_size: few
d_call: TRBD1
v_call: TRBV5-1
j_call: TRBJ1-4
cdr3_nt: TGCGCCAGCAGCTTAGACAGGGTGAATGAAAAACTGTTTTTT
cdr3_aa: CASSLDRVNEKLFF

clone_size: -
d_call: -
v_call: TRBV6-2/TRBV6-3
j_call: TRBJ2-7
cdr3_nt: TGTGCCAGCAGTTACGGACGGGGGACCCCCTACGAGCAGTACTTC
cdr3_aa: CASSYGRGTPYEQYF

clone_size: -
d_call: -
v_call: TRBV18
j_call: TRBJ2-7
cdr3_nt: TGTGCCAGCTCTCGACGCGGGGGCACCTCCTACGAGCAGTACTTC
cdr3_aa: CASSRRGGTSYEQYF

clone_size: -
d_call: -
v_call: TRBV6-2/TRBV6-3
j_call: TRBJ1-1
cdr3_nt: TGTGCCAGCAGTAATAGAGATTGGGCACAGAACACTGAAGCTTTCTTT
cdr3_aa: CASSNRDWAQNTEAFF

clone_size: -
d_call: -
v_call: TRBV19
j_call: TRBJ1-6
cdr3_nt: TGTGCATCTCGAGGGTTCAATTCACCCCTCCACTTT
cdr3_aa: CASRGFNSPLHF

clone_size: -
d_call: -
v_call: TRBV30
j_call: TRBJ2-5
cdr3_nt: TGTGCCTGGATCGGGAGCAACCAAGAGACCCAGTACTTC
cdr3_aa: CAWIGSNQETQYF

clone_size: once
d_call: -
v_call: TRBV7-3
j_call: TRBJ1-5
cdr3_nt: TGTGCCAGCAGCTTAACGGGGCAGGGCAATCAGCCCCAGCATTTT
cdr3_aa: CASSLTGQGNQPQHF

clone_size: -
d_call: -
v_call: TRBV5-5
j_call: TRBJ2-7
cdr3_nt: TGTGCCAGCAGCTTGCCAGGTCGGTACGAGCAGTACTTC
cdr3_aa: CASSLPGRYEQYF

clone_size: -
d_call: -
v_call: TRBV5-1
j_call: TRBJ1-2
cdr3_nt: TGCGCCAGCAGCTTGGAAAGTCCCGGTAACTATGGCTACACCTTC
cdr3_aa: CASSLESPGNYGYTF

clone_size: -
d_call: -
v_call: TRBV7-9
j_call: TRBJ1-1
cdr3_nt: TGTGCCAGCAGCTTAGTGTTGGGGCAGAACACTGAAGCTTTCTTT
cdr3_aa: CASSLVLGQNTEAFF

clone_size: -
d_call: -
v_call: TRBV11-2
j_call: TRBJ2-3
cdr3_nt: TGTGCCAGCAGCTTAAGGGGAAGCTCGCTAATCACAGATACGCAGTATTTT
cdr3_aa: CASSLRGSSLITDTQYF

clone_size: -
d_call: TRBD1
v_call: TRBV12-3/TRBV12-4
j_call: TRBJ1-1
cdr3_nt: TGTGCCAGCAGTTTCGGGACAGGGAATGCTTTCTTT
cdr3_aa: CASSFGTGNAFF

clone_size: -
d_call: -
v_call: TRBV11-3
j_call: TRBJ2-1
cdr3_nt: TGTGCCAGCAGCTCAGGGGGACTCATTGAGCAGTTCTTC
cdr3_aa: CASSSGGLIEQFF

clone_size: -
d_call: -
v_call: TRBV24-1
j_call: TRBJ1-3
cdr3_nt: TGTGCCACCAGTGCCCCTGTCCCGTTCCCGGGAAACACCATATATTTT
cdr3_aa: CATSAPVPFPGNTIYF